This T cell receptor (beta chain) is drawn from a study of blood T cell repertoires in COVID-19 (TCRdb year 2020). Regarding the study in general: Collaborator samples came from the United States, Italy and Spain and covered acute and convalescent phases of COVID-19. Nearly every sample came with metadata listing a de-identified subject ID, COVID-19 status, age in years and sex. A freely available public database, intended as a resource for researchers studying the immune response to SARS-CoV-2, is where the repertoires were released. The prospective study material was composed of cDNA or gDNA derived from T cells, B-cell-depleted T cells, or PBMCs. Where available, HLA class I and class II types were taken from metadata supplied by the sample provider and were not determined by assay-based typing. Subjects who had been exposed to COVID-19, were actively infected with it, or had recovered from it provided the deeply sampled blood TCRbeta repertoires that made up the dataset. Samples came from the ongoing ImmuneRACE study (first 160 participants) plus 1,254 subjects from 6 global collaborators. Points the paper makes about the study in general: The quantity of clinical and demographic metadata differed by source and by participant and was supplied without curation.

In the case of this clone: Its specific antigen is unknown. One base away there is no much larger clone; base qualities are not given.

Collaborating institutions collected whole blood in K2EDTA tubes following their own protocols. For TCRbeta analysis, collaborators shipped samples as frozen whole blood, isolated PBMCs, or DNA extracted from either of those sample types. TCRbeta CDR3 regions were amplified from genomic DNA by means of the immunoSEQ Assay, a bias-controlled multiplex PCR. Per the original workflow: Nucleated cell counts per sample were estimated from amplification of reference gene primers within the assay. To quantify the absolute abundance of each unique TCRbeta CDR3 rearrangement, sequence reads were collapsed and filtered. Productive Simpson clonality was computed per sample as the square root of Simpson's diversity index over productive rearrangements. This is the immuneACCESS table as TCRdb keeps it, with only in-frame sequences that have V and J called. A part of the clones is gone; compared with another copy, unresolved V genes explain less than half, and the rest is unexplained. The D gene and trimming were derived from the DNA, and the V and J assignments and clone size from that table. This sample holds approximately 72,000 clones; around 92% were observed only once. Approximately 1.3% of the sample belongs to the ten largest clones.

The CDR3 has 16 amino acids, counting the end cysteine and phenylalanine. The DNA shown is the 48-base CDR3, in frame from base 1. Trimming costs V 3 bases and J 0 bases, and their ends lie 9 bases apart. CDR1 KGHSH and CDR2 LQKENI were looked up in the germline V gene. Recombination connected TRBV18 to TRBJ2-6; the D gene identity is not certain. Sequenced sample: peripheral blood. The sequence derives from a man between 60 and 75 years old with acute or convalescent COVID-19. The sequence in DNA is TGTGCCAGCTCACCTTTCGAGAGCTCTGGGGCCAACGTCCTGACTTTC. This codes for CASSPFESSGANVLTF. Supplemented by the reference TRBV18 and TRBJ2-6 proteins around the CDR3, the complete variable domain is NAGVMQNPRHLVRRRGQEARLRCSPMKGHSHVYWYRQLPEEGLKFMVYLQKENIIDESGMPKERFSAEFPKEGPSILRIQQVVRGDSAAYFCASSPFESSGANVLTFGAGSRLTVL.